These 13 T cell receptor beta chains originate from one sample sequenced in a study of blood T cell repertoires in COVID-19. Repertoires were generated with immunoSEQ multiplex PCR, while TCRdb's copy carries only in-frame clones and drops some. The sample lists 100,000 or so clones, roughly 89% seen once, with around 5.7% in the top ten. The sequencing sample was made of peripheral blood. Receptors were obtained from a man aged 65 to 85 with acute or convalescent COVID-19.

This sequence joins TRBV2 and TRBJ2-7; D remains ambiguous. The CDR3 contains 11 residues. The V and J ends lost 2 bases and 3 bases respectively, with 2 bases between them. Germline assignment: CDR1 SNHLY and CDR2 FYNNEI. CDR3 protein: CASSEYYEQYF. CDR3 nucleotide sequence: TGTGCCAGCAGTGAATACTACGAGCAGTACTTC.

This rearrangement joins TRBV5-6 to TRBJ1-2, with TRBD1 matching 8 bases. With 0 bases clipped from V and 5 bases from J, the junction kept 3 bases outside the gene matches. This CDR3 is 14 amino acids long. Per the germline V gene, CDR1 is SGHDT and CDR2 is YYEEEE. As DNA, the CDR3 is TGTGCCAGCAGCTTGGGGACAGGGTCTTATGGCTACACCTTC. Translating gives CASSLGTGSYGYTF.

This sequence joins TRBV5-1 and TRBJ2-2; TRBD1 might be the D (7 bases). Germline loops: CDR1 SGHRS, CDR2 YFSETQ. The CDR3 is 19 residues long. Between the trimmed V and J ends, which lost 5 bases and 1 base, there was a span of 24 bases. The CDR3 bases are TGCGCCAGCAGTCCCCTTTTACAGGGGAGGCTTGGGAACACCGGGGAGCTGTTTTTT. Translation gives CASSPLLQGRLGNTGELFF.

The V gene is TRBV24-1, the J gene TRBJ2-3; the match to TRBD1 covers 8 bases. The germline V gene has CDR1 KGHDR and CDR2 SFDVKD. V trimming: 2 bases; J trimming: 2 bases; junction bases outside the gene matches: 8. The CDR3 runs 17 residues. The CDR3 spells CATSDWRQGRLTDTQYF. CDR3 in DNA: TGTGCCACCAGTGATTGGAGACAGGGGCGACTCACAGATACGCAGTATTTT.

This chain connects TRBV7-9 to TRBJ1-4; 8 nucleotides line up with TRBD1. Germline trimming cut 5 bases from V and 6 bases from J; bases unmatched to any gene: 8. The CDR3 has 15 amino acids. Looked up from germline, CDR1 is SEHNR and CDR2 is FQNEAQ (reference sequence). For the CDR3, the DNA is TGTGCCAGCAGCCCAGACAGGGGCGACGATGAAAAACTGTTTTTT. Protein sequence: CASSPDRGDDEKLFF.

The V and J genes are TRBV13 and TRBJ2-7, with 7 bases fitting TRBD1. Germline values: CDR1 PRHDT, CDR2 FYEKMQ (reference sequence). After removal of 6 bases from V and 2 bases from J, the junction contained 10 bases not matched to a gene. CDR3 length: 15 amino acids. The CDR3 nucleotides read TGTGCCAGCAGGTACCGGGGACAGAGACCCTACGAGCAGTACTTC. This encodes CASRYRGQRPYEQYF.

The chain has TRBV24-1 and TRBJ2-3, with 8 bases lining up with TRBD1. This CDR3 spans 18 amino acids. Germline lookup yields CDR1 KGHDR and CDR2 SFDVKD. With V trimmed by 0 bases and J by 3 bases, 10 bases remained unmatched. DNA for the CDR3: TGTGCCACCAGTGATTTGCAAGGGACAGGAGTCGGTACAGATACGCAGTATTTT. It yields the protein CATSDLQGTGVGTDTQYF.

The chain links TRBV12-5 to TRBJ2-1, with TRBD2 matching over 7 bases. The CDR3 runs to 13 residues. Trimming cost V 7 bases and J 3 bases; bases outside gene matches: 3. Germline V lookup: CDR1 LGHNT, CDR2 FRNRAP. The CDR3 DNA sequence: TGTGCTAGTGCCTGGGAGGGCTACAATGAGCAGTTCTTC. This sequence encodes CASAWEGYNEQFF.

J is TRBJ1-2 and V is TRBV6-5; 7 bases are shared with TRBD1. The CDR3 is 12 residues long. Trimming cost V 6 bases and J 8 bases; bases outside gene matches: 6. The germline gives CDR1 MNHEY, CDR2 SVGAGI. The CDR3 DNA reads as TGTGCCAGCAGCCACAGGGGCCGGGGCTACACCTTC. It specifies CASSHRGRGYTF.

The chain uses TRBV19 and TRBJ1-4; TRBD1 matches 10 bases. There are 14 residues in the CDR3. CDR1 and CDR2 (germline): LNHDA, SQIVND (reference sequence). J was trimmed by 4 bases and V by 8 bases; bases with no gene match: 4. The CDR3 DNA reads TGTGCCAGTCCGCGGACAGGGGGTAATGAAAAACTGTTTTTT. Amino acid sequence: CASPRTGGNEKLFF.

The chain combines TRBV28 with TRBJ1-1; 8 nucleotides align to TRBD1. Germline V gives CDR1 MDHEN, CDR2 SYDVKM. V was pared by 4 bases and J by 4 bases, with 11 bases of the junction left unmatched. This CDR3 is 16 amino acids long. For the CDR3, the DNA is TGTGCCAGCAGTTCTCCTAGACAGGGGCATAGCACTGAAGCTTTCTTT. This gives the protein CASSSPRQGHSTEAFF.

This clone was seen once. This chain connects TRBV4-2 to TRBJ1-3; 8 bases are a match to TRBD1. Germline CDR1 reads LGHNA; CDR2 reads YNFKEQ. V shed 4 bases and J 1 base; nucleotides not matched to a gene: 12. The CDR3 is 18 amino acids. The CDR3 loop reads CASSPLGRQGRSGNTIYF. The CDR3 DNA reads TGTGCCAGCAGCCCACTAGGCAGACAGGGGCGGTCTGGAAACACCATATATTTT.

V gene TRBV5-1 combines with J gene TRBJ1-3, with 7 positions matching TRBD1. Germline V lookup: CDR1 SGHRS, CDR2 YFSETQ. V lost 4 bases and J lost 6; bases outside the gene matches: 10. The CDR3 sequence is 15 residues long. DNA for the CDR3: TGCGCCAGCAGCCCGGGTCTCCAGGGGGTAAACACCATATATTTT. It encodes CASSPGLQGVNTIYF.